One sample yielded the 27 T cell receptor beta chains listed below, sequenced in a study of shared clonotypes between healthy human individuals (TCRdb year 2020). The library was generated by the immunoSEQ multiplex PCR assay. TCRdb holds this immuneACCESS table with in-frame rearrangements only. Some clones are missing; in checked studies, unresolved V genes explain under half, and the rest has no known cause. A total of 2,500,000 or so clones appear in this sample, approximately 92% of them only once. The top ten clonotypes cover more than 0.12% of the sample. The sample taken for sequencing was naive CD4+ T cells sorted from blood. Per the publication, the cell subset or site label means: CD45RA+ positively selected. These receptors came from a young man in good health.

The V gene is TRBV9, the J gene TRBJ2-3; possibly TRBD1 for D (5 bases). The CDR3 spans 14 residues. Trimming cost V 1 base and J 3 bases, with 9 bases left between them. Germline loops: CDR1 SGDLS, CDR2 YYNGEE. The CDR3 spells CASSVSRETDTQYF. The DNA for the CDR3 is TGTGCCAGCAGCGTAAGCAGGGAAACAGATACGCAGTATTTT. Together with reference TRBV9 and TRBJ2-3, the CDR3 gives the full variable domain: DSGVTQTPKHLITATGQRVTLRCSPRSGDLSVYWYQQSLDQGLQFLIQYYNGEERAKGNILERFSAQQFPDLHSELNLSSLELGDSALYFCASSVSRETDTQYFGPGTRLTVL.

This clone has only one observation. The chain has TRBV6-1 and TRBJ2-7; D may be TRBD1 or TRBD2 (5 bases each). V shed 7 bases and J shed 5 bases, with 18 bases lying between them. The CDR3 has 14 residues. The V gene's germline CDR1 is MNHNS and CDR2 SASEGT. The CDR3 coding sequence is TGTGCCAGCATTCGGCAGGGCGGGCTCGACGAGCAGTACTTC. It specifies CASIRQGGLDEQYF.

V gene TRBV5-4 combines with J gene TRBJ2-3, with TRBD1 as a possible D gene (6 bases). The CDR3 length is 14 residues. Trimming stripped 0 bases from V and 7 bases from J, with 12 bases between. Germline V gives CDR1 SGHNT, CDR2 YYREEE (reference sequence). The CDR3 sequence is CASSLAEQGNTQYF. The CDR3 nucleotides read TGTGCCAGCAGCTTGGCCGAACAGGGAAATACGCAGTATTTT. The whole variable domain, remainder taken from reference TRBV5-4 and TRBJ2-3, is ETGVTQSPTHLIKTRGQQVTLRCSSQSGHNTVSWYQQALGQGPQFIFQYYREEENGRGNFPPRFSGLQFPNYSSELNVNALELDDSALYLCASSLAEQGNTQYFGPGTRLTVL.

This chain uses TRBV2 with TRBJ2-1; D is uncertain. The CDR3 has 14 amino acids. Germline lookup yields CDR1 SNHLY and CDR2 FYNNEI. V lost 8 bases and J 6 bases, leaving 17 bases between the germline ends. CDR3 in DNA: TGTGCCAGCGGAGACGAATCGTTCCTCAATGAGCAGTTCTTC. This translates into CASGDESFLNEQFF.

In the case of this clone: This specimen includes other DNA sequences encoding the same CDR3. The rearrangement links TRBV9 to TRBJ2-2, with D tentatively TRBD2 (6 bases). This CDR3 spans 14 amino acids. From germline, CDR1 is SGDLS and CDR2 YYNGEE. V was clipped by 2 bases and J by 1 base, with 6 bases between them. CDR3 loop: CASSVGGNTGELFF. The CDR3 DNA is TGTGCCAGCAGCGTGGGAGGGAACACCGGGGAGCTGTTTTTT.

This rearrangement joins TRBV5-5 to TRBJ2-2; D is undetermined. V lost 4 bases to trimming and J lost 2 bases, with 6 bases between them. Per the germline V gene, CDR1 is SGHKS and CDR2 is YYEKEE (reference sequence). The CDR3 runs to 13 residues. The CDR3 reads CASSERNTGELFF. The CDR3 region has the DNA TGTGCCAGCAGCGAACGTAACACCGGGGAGCTGTTTTTT.

The chain is built from TRBV6-5 and TRBJ2-1, with 12 nucleotides matching TRBD2. The CDR3 consists of 14 residues. With 2 bases clipped from V and 12 bases from J, the junction kept 5 bases outside the gene matches. The germline V gene encodes CDR1 MNHEY and CDR2 SVGAGI. The DNA of the CDR3 is TGTGCCAGCAGTTACGGGCCTAGCGGGGGGGTGCAGTTCTTC. Its translation: CASSYGPSGGVQFF.

The chain has TRBV6-5 and TRBJ2-3; weak D call: TRBD2 (6 bases). Trimming stripped 0 bases from V and 4 bases from J, with 14 bases between. The CDR3 totals 16 residues. Per germline, CDR1 MNHEY and CDR2 SVGAGI. The CDR3 nucleotides read TGTGCCAGCAGTTACTCGGCGGGGAAGGGAGCAGATACGCAGTATTTT. This codes for CASSYSAGKGADTQYF.

As to this clone: Other DNA sequences in this specimen translate into the identical CDR3. This chain uses TRBV10-3 with TRBJ2-5; 7 nucleotides agree with TRBD2. Germline CDR1 ENHRY, CDR2 SYGVKD. The CDR3 length is 13 residues. V gave up 4 bases and J gave up 3 bases; unmatched junction bases: 2. This CDR3 reads CAISGAGEETQYF. DNA of the CDR3: TGTGCCATCAGTGGGGCGGGAGAAGAGACCCAGTACTTC.

This clone was seen a handful of times. The CDR3 nucleotides are TGTGCCATTAACGCGGACAGGTCTGAAGCTTTCTTT. This translates into CAINADRSEAFF. The V and J genes are TRBV10-3 and TRBJ1-1, with 7 positions matching TRBD1. In germline, CDR1 is ENHRY, CDR2 SYGVKD. Losses at the gene ends were 9 bases for V and 6 bases for J; bases not matched to a gene: 7. The length of the CDR3 is 12 residues.

The chain has TRBV10-3 and TRBJ2-7; D is unclear. V lost 7 bases and J 7 bases, leaving 20 bases between the germline ends. The CDR3 is made up of 14 amino acids. Germline-derived CDR1 and CDR2 are ENHRY and SYGVKD. The CDR3 DNA reads TGTGCCATCACGTCCGGGTCATCACCTGCGGAGCAGTACTTC. Its translation is CAITSGSSPAEQYF.

The rearrangement joins TRBV6-6 to TRBJ1-5; TRBD1 matches 11 bases. Germline assignment: CDR1 MNHNY and CDR2 SVGAGI (reference sequence). After removal of 6 bases from V and 7 bases from J, the junction contained 8 bases not matched to a gene. This CDR3 is 15 amino acids long. This CDR3 is CASSHGQGAGQPQHF. The DNA of the CDR3 is TGTGCCAGCAGCCACGGACAGGGGGCAGGGCAGCCCCAGCATTTT.

The chain joins TRBV7-2 to TRBJ2-1; TRBD2 matches at 10 bases. V was pared by 4 bases and J by 7 bases, with 10 bases of the junction left unmatched. The CDR3 spans 16 residues. Germline-derived CDR1 and CDR2 are SGHTA and FQGNSA. The CDR3: CASSYQKREGLNEQFF. The CDR3 nucleotides are TGTGCCAGCAGCTACCAAAAGCGGGAGGGGTTGAATGAGCAGTTCTTC.

The rearrangement joins TRBV11-2 to TRBJ1-4, with 9 bases that match TRBD1. The CDR3 length is 13 residues. Per germline, CDR1 SGHAT and CDR2 FQNNGV. V shed 5 bases and J 8 bases; nucleotides not matched to a gene: 3. CDR3 nucleotides: TGTGCCAGCAGCCAGGGGACAGGGGAAAAACTGTTTTTT. Its protein is CASSQGTGEKLFF.

The chain recombines TRBV11-1 with TRBJ2-2, with TRBD2 matching over 10 bases. The CDR3 is made up of 15 amino acids. Germline V gives CDR1 SGHAT, CDR2 FQDESV (reference sequence). Trimming removed 5 bases from V and 7 bases from J; junction bases left unmatched: 7. CDR3 region: CASSLTSGVDGELFF. Here the CDR3 DNA reads TGTGCCAGCAGCCTTACTAGCGGGGTGGACGGGGAGCTGTTTTTT.

V gene TRBV7-9 combines with J gene TRBJ1-3; tentatively, D is TRBD1 (5 bases). The germline CDR1 and CDR2 sequences are SEHNR and FQNEAQ (reference sequence). The ends were cut back, 6 bases at V and 0 bases at J, with 12 bases in the middle. The CDR3 is made up of 15 amino acids. The CDR3 loop is CASSWDGSSGNTIYF. The CDR3 DNA reads TGTGCCAGCAGTTGGGACGGCAGCTCTGGAAACACCATATATTTT.

In this sample, this clone turned up a few times. The sample contains more than one DNA sequence encoding this CDR3. This chain joins TRBV7-8 and TRBJ2-7; D might be TRBD1 (6 bases). Trimming removed 6 bases from V and 3 bases from J, with 12 bases in between. The V gene's germline CDR1 is SGHVS and CDR2 FQNEAQ. CDR3 length equals 13 residues. This CDR3 is CASRTTGLYEQYF. Written as DNA, the CDR3 is TGTGCCAGCAGAACGACAGGACTCTACGAGCAGTACTTC.

This chain uses TRBV12-5 with TRBJ2-3; no firm D call. Germline V gene sequence: CDR1 LGHNT, CDR2 FRNRAP. The CDR3 is 11 amino acids. V lost 3 bases and J lost 10, with 8 bases in between. The DNA for the CDR3 is TGTGCTAGTGGTTTTAACTTGGCGCAGTATTTT. It codes for CASGFNLAQYF.

The chain is built from TRBV11-2 and TRBJ2-1; D ambiguous. V lost 5 bases and J 3 bases, leaving 14 bases between the germline ends. CDR3 length equals 15 residues. Germline CDR1 is SGHAT and CDR2 is FQNNGV. As DNA, the CDR3 is TGTGCCAGCAGCCCCGTACGCGGAAACTACAATGAGCAGTTCTTC. This encodes CASSPVRGNYNEQFF.

The chain carries TRBV10-3 and TRBJ2-5; D might be TRBD1 or TRBD2, each matching 6 bases. CDR1 and CDR2 (germline): ENHRY, SYGVKD. Trimming stripped 4 bases from V and 5 bases from J, with 14 bases between. CDR3 length equals 14 residues. The CDR3, as DNA: TGTGCCATCAGTGGACTGGGGGGCAAGGAGACCCAGTACTTC. This codes for CAISGLGGKETQYF.

As concerns this clone: Other DNA variants within this sample encode the same CDR3. The rearrangement uses TRBV5-1 and TRBJ2-5, with 13 nucleotides matching TRBD2. CDR3 length: 15 amino acids. V was clipped by 2 bases and J by 4 bases; unmatched bases: 2. Germline V gives CDR1 SGHRS, CDR2 YFSETQ. Here the CDR3 DNA reads TGCGCCAGCAGCTTAAGACTAGCGGGAGGAGAGACCCAGTACTTC. As protein: CASSLRLAGGETQYF.

Note on this clone: Other nucleotide sequences in the sample specify the same CDR3. This rearrangement joins TRBV11-2 to TRBJ2-7; no reliable D call. The CDR3 is 13 residues long. Germline assignment: CDR1 SGHAT and CDR2 FQNNGV. V lost 1 base to trimming and J lost 3 bases, with 7 bases between them. The CDR3 nucleotides are TGTGCCAGCAGCTTAGTTCGAGGCTACGAGCAGTACTTC. Residues: CASSLVRGYEQYF.

V is TRBV28 and J is TRBJ1-1, with D tentatively TRBD1 (5 bases). Germline CDR1 MDHEN, CDR2 SYDVKM. This CDR3 is built from 16 residues. V was clipped by 5 bases and J by 0 bases, with 16 bases between them. The CDR3 DNA reads as TGTGCCAGCAGTCCCGCAGGGAGGGGATTGAACACTGAAGCTTTCTTT. Its protein product is CASSPAGRGLNTEAFF.

The chain has TRBV19 and TRBJ2-2, with 7 bases matching TRBD2. The CDR3 loop spans 17 amino acids. The J segment lost 2 bases and the V segment lost 3 bases, leaving 9 bases of the junction unmatched. Germline CDR1 LNHDA, CDR2 SQIVND (reference sequence). This CDR3 reads CASSIGGRALNTGELFF. As DNA, the CDR3 is TGTGCCAGTAGTATCGGGGGGAGGGCCCTCAACACCGGGGAGCTGTTTTTT.

This clone has just one count. This chain connects TRBV6-1 to TRBJ1-5; D perhaps matches TRBD1 (5 bases). There are 14 residues in the CDR3. V was pared by 1 base and J by 5 bases, with 9 bases between. Germline CDR1 reads MNHNS; CDR2 reads SASEGT. Here the CDR3 reads CASSEGDSYQPQHF. The CDR3 DNA follows: TGTGCCAGCAGTGAAGGAGACAGTTATCAGCCCCAGCATTTT.

The chain uses TRBV5-1 and TRBJ2-7; D uncertain. V was trimmed by 1 base and J by 0 bases, leaving 17 bases between them. Germline assignment: CDR1 SGHRS and CDR2 YFSETQ. The CDR3 is 17 amino acids. The CDR3 DNA reads TGCGCCAGCAGCTTGTATGGTAGCAGCCACCTCTCCTACGAGCAGTACTTC. It is translated as CASSLYGSSHLSYEQYF.

As concerns this clone: Other DNA sequences in the same sample also yield this CDR3. The chain has TRBV6-6 and TRBJ1-1, with D unclear. The CDR3 has 14 amino acids. V lost 8 bases and J 0 bases, leaving 13 bases between the germline ends. CDR1 MNHNY and CDR2 SVGAGI come from the germline V gene (reference sequence). The chain's CDR3 is CASRPGQLNTEAFF. The CDR3 coding sequence is TGTGCCAGCCGACCGGGTCAGCTGAACACTGAAGCTTTCTTT.